This TCR beta chain originates from a study of CD8 T cells in Susac syndrome. Random hexamers were used to reverse transcribe an amount of 0.5 to 1 ug RNA. An immunoSEQ multiplex PCR amplified TCR beta CDR3 over 54 Vbeta and 13 Jbeta. TCRdb reanalysed the immunoSEQ multiplex PCR reads using MiXCR and keeps one entry per CDR3 protein. The sample has about 300,000 distinct CDR3 sequences, 75% to 90% seen once. The study sequenced TCR beta in blood CD8+ and CD4+ T cells. This clonotype originated in a human donor with multiple sclerosis. Sequencing was done on a sample of CD8+ T cells from PBMCs.

The CDR3 nucleotides read TGTGCCAGCAGCCAAGAGGCAGGGGCCTATGGCTACACCTTC. This gives the protein CASSQEAGAYGYTF. The chain links TRBV3-1 to TRBJ1-2; tentative D call: TRBD1 (6 bases). The CDR3 is made up of 14 amino acids. Per germline, CDR1 LGHDT and CDR2 YNNKEL (reference sequence). V lost 0 bases and J lost 4, with 9 bases in between.